Sequencing of this T cell receptor beta chain was carried out in a study of blood T cell repertoires in COVID-19. On the study more broadly: Sources were T cells, B-cell-depleted T cells, or PBMCs; the material itself was cDNA or gDNA.

With 1 base removed from V and 3 bases from J, the gap between germline ends came to 6 bases. The CDR3 has 14 residues. Germline V CDR1 and CDR2: LGHNA, YNFKEQ. The method was immunoSEQ multiplex PCR; TCRdb's version includes in-frame clones alone and lacks a portion of them. The sample gives over 90,000 clones, about 80% of which show up once; roughly 4.1% is in the top ten. The receptor was derived from a human donor in a cohort sampled during active COVID-19. The rearrangement joins TRBV4-2 to TRBJ2-2; D gene uncertain. Sequenced: peripheral blood. The CDR3 loop is CASSQVADTGELFF. The CDR3 bases are TGTGCCAGCAGCCAAGTTGCGGACACCGGGGAGCTGTTTTTT.